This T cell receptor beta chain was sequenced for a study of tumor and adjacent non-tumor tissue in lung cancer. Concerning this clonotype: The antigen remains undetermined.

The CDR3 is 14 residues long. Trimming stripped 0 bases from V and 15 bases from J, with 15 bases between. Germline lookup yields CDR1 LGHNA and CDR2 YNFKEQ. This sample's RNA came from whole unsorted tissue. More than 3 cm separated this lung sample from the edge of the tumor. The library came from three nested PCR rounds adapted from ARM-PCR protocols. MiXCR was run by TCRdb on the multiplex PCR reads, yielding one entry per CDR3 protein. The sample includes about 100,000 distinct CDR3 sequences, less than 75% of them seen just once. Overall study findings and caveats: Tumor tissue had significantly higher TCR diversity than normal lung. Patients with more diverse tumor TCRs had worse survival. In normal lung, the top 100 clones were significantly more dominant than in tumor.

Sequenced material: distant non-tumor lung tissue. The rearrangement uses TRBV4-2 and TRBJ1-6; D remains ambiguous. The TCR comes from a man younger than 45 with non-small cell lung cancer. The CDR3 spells CASSQEVMATLLHF. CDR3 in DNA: TGTGCCAGCAGCCAAGAAGTTATGGCTACTCTCCTCCACTTT.